The source of this T cell receptor (beta chain) is a study of blood T cell repertoires in COVID-19. Across the study: The study drew acute and convalescent COVID-19 samples from the United States, Italy and Spain. T cells, B-cell-depleted T cells, or PBMCs provided the cDNA or gDNA that served as material.

Original handling: Amplification with reference gene primers provided the estimates of nucleated cell counts. Profiling relied on immunoSEQ multiplex PCR, and the TCRdb table lists in-frame clones only, not all of them. V, J and clone size are those of that table, while D and trimming were read from the DNA. The sample includes 100,000 or so clones, about 87% of them seen just once. Trimming took off 0 bases at V and 0 bases at J, with 9 bases between the two ends. The CDR3 spans 15 residues. In germline, CDR1 is SGHKS, CDR2 YYEKEE (reference sequence). The specimen sequenced was peripheral blood. The TCR comes from a woman in her 30s with acute or convalescent COVID-19. The rearrangement joins TRBV5-5 to TRBJ1-1, with a possible D match to TRBD1 (6 bases). In DNA form, the CDR3 reads TGTGCCAGCAGCTTGGATCCAGGGGTGAACACTGAAGCTTTCTTT. Amino acids: CASSLDPGVNTEAFF.